This entry is about one T cell receptor (beta chain). Its antigen is currently unknown. These data originate in a study of cytomegalovirus exposure and HLA in healthy donors. The PCR made use of 60 Vbeta and 13 Jbeta primers. TCRdb's copy holds only in-frame clones and misses some; the assay was immunoSEQ multiplex PCR. The sample has more than 90,000 clones; about four fifths are singletons. General study points: In a later analysis, TCR beta V- and J-gene trimming was associated with a missense DCLRE1C variant.

Germline CDR1 and CDR2: SGHRS and YFSETQ. V lost 4 bases, J lost 2 bases, and 12 bases lay in between. The CDR3 runs to 14 residues. The source of this sequence is a human donor in good health. Sequencing was done on a sample of PBMCs. The V call is TRBV5-1, the J call TRBJ1-1, with D maybe TRBD1 (5 bases). The DNA of the CDR3 is TGCGCCAGCAGCCCCTTCCAGGGAAACACTGAAGCTTTCTTT. It yields the protein CASSPFQGNTEAFF. The whole variable domain, filled in from reference TRBV5-1 and TRBJ1-1, reads KAGVTQTPRYLIKTRGQQVTLSCSPISGHRSVSWYQQTPGQGLQFLFEYFSETQRNKGNFPGRFSGRQFSNSRSEMNVSTLELGDSALYLCASSPFQGNTEAFFGQGTRLTVV.